The clone carrying this TCR beta chain occurred a few times. These data belong to a study of blood T cell repertoires in COVID-19. The overall study: Spain, Italy and the United States supplied samples that represented acute and convalescent COVID-19. The cDNA or gDNA used as material had been derived from T cells, B-cell-depleted T cells, or PBMCs.

Authors' analysis steps: For nucleated cells, counts were estimated from reference gene primer amplification. TCRdb's copy holds only in-frame clones and misses some; the assay was immunoSEQ multiplex PCR. V and J calls and clone size are as listed in that table; D and trimming were resolved from the DNA. Seen here are approximately 120,000 clones, 80% observed once, and the top ten hold about 25%. Per the germline V gene, CDR1 is SGHNT and CDR2 is YENEEA. CDR3 length: 13 amino acids. Trimming took off 3 bases at V and 0 bases at J, with 5 bases between the two ends. The TCR comes from a human donor in a cohort sampled during active COVID-19. V and J are TRBV11-3 and TRBJ1-1; D possibly corresponds to TRBD1 (5 bases). Sequencing was done on a sample of peripheral blood. In DNA form, the CDR3 reads TGTGCCAGCAGCTTGACAGTGAACACTGAAGCTTTCTTT. Translating it yields CASSLTVNTEAFF.